This T cell receptor (beta chain) was found in a study of blood T cell repertoires in COVID-19. Produced via immunoSEQ multiplex PCR; TCRdb's table is partial and in-frame only. The table includes 60,000 to 70,000 clones, 85% detected once. This clone came up a few times. Germline V gene lookup returns CDR1 SNHLY and CDR2 FYNNEI. J gave up 0 bases and V 6 bases, and 3 bases lay outside the gene matches. The CDR3 extends over 14 amino acids. The sequence was obtained from a man aged 45-65 years with acute or convalescent COVID-19. The chain couples TRBV2 to TRBJ1-1, with 8 nucleotides matching TRBD1. The sample comprised peripheral blood. The CDR3 reads CASRKQGVNTEAFF. CDR3 bases: TGTGCCAGCAGAAAACAGGGGGTGAACACTGAAGCTTTCTTT.